The 29 T cell receptor beta chains in this list originate from one sample, sequenced in a study of blood T cells in healthy people across ages. Sample-barcoded 5' priming and a J-beta primer mix drove a second PCR of roughly 6 to 12 cycles. TCRdb re-derived calls from the 5' RACE reads in MiXCR, one entry per CDR3 protein. The sample shows fewer than 2,000,000 distinct CDR3 sequences, more than 35% of them seen only once. Sequenced sample: blood. The receptors were sampled from a human donor in good health.

This clonotype has more than one count but fewer than ten. This rearrangement joins TRBV10-3 to TRBJ2-5; D perhaps matches TRBD2 (6 bases). Germline values: CDR1 ENHRY, CDR2 SYGVKD. CDR3 length: 13 amino acids. V lost 6 bases to trimming and J lost 4 bases, with 12 bases between them. CDR3 sequence: CAIRDSGSETQYF. CDR3 nucleotides: TGTGCCATCAGGGATAGCGGTTCAGAGACCCAGTACTTC.

In this sample, this clonotype turned up a few times. The rearrangement uses TRBV5-1 and TRBJ2-3; TRBD2 aligns across 13 bases. The CDR3 extends over 16 amino acids. V shed 0 bases and J 5 bases; nucleotides not matched to a gene: 3. The germline V gene encodes CDR1 SGHRS and CDR2 YFSETQ. As DNA, the CDR3 is TGCGCCAGCAGCTTGGGGACTAGCGGGGGAGTAGATACGCAGTATTTT. This gives the protein CASSLGTSGGVDTQYF.

The chain employs TRBV4-3 and TRBJ1-1; D might be TRBD1 (5 bases). CDR3 length equals 15 residues. V was clipped by 3 bases and J by 9 bases, with 20 bases between them. CDR1 is LGHNA, CDR2 YSLEER, per germline. CDR3 DNA: TGCGCCAGCAGCCACCTTTTGGGGCAGCAACAGAAAGCTTTCTTT. Translating it yields CASSHLLGQQQKAFF.

This sequence joins TRBV6-5 and TRBJ2-7; TRBD1 might be the D (6 bases). Germline V gives CDR1 MNHEY, CDR2 SVGAGI. V gave up 5 bases and J gave up 1 base, with 12 bases separating them. The CDR3 spans 14 residues. CDR3 coding DNA: TGTGCCAGCAGTCGGACAGCCACGTCCTACGAGCAGTACTTC. Its protein is CASSRTATSYEQYF.

This clonotype was seen a handful of times. The chain carries TRBV5-6 and TRBJ1-6; no clear D. Germline values: CDR1 SGHDT, CDR2 YYEEEE. This CDR3 region has 16 residues. Deletions cut 2 bases from V and 6 bases from J, with 15 bases between. CDR3 region: CASSFGLTLLNSPLHF. The CDR3 nucleotides are TGTGCCAGCAGCTTCGGGTTGACACTTCTTAATTCACCCCTCCACTTT.

The V call is TRBV29-1, the J call TRBJ1-1; D unresolved. CDR1 is SQVTM and CDR2 is ANQGSEA in the germline V gene. Trimming stripped 4 bases from V and 7 bases from J, with 7 bases between. CDR3 length: 10 residues. DNA of the CDR3: TGCAGCGTTGGAGCGAATGAAGCTTTCTTT. As protein: CSVGANEAFF.

On this clonotype: This likely comes from a read error, as the CDR3 has no conserved phenylalanine or tryptophan at its end. The CDR3 is CASSRGNIRRETQYL. CDR3 nucleotides: TGTGCCAGCAGTCGGGGAAATATTCGGCGGGAGACCCAGTACCTC. This chain connects TRBV2 to TRBJ2-5, with D perhaps matching TRBD2 (5 bases). The germline V gene has CDR1 SNHLY and CDR2 FYNNEI. The CDR3 is 15 residues long. Trimming pared 5 bases from V and 5 bases from J, leaving 18 bases between.

The rearrangement links TRBV5-1 to TRBJ2-1; 10 positions agree with TRBD2. CDR1 and CDR2 from the germline V gene are SGHRS and YFSETQ. J was trimmed by 15 bases and V by 4 bases; bases with no gene match: 13. The CDR3 is made up of 14 amino acids. The CDR3 region is CASSPRLAGDYLFF. CDR3 coding DNA: TGCGCCAGCAGCCCAAGGCTAGCGGGGGACTACCTGTTCTTC.

V is TRBV5-1 and J is TRBJ2-5; D possibly corresponds to TRBD1 (5 bases). Germline CDR1 reads SGHRS; CDR2 reads YFSETQ. CDR3 size: 14 residues. V lost 7 bases, J lost 5 bases, and 18 bases lay in between. The CDR3 sequence: CASSSGSMGETQYF. CDR3 nucleotides: TGCGCCAGCTCCTCAGGGTCGATGGGGGAGACCCAGTACTTC.

V gene TRBV28 combines with J gene TRBJ2-1; D is unresolved. The CDR3 sequence is 11 residues long. Germline CDR1 and CDR2: MDHEN and SYDVKM. Trimming shortened V by 6 bases and J by 9 bases, and 9 bases separated the two germline ends. CDR3 in amino acids: CASRASIEQFF. The CDR3 coding sequence is TGTGCCAGCAGGGCCAGCATTGAGCAGTTCTTC. Drawing the rest from reference TRBV28 and TRBJ2-1, the complete variable domain is DVKVTQSSRYLVKRTGEKVFLECVQDMDHENMFWYRQDPGLGLRLIYFSYDVKMKEKGDIPEGYSVSREKKERFSLILESASTNQTSMYLCASRASIEQFFGPGTRLTVL.

The chain joins TRBV7-8 to TRBJ2-3; 10 positions agree with TRBD2. Germline CDR1 and CDR2: SGHVS and FQNEAQ. CDR3 size: 16 residues. Trimming removed 5 bases from V and 1 base from J; junction bases left unmatched: 6. Here the CDR3 DNA reads TGTGCCAGCAGCGGATTGCTAGCGGGGGGCACAGATACGCAGTATTTT. It codes for CASSGLLAGGTDTQYF.

The chain has TRBV27 and TRBJ1-5; the D gene is possibly TRBD1 (5 bases). Per germline, CDR1 MNHEY and CDR2 SMNVEV (reference sequence). Trimming stripped 0 bases from V and 4 bases from J, with 7 bases between. This CDR3 has 14 amino acids. Here the CDR3 DNA reads TGTGCCAGCAGTTTATCAGGGACGAATCAGCCCCAGCATTTT. Translation: CASSLSGTNQPQHF.

The rearrangement joins TRBV10-3 to TRBJ2-4, with 7 bases fitting TRBD2. The DNA end favors TRBJ2-7, so the J call may be wrong. Looked up from germline, CDR1 is ENHRY and CDR2 is SYGVKD. The CDR3 has 14 amino acids. This CDR3 is CAISEGGTTCEQYF. The CDR3 DNA reads as TGTGCCATCAGTGAAGGAGGGACTACCTGCGAGCAGTACTTC.

The chain has TRBV20-1 and TRBJ2-7, with 13 bases fitting TRBD2. This CDR3 is built from 14 residues. The trim removed 5 bases at V and 7 bases at J, leaving 8 bases unmatched. In germline, CDR1 is DFQATT, CDR2 SNEGSKA (reference sequence). CDR3 nucleotides: TGCAGTGCTCCCGGGACTAGCGGGGTAGAGGAGCAGTACTTC. Protein: CSAPGTSGVEEQYF.

This clonotype showed up just a few times. This chain uses TRBV7-2 with TRBJ2-7; 7 bases map to TRBD1. The CDR3 sequence is 14 residues long. V gave up 2 bases and J gave up 3 bases; unmatched junction bases: 4. The germline V gene has CDR1 SGHTA and CDR2 FQGNSA. The CDR3, as DNA: TGTGCCAGCAGCTTAACGGGACAGTACTACGAGCAGTACTTC. It is translated as CASSLTGQYYEQYF.

This chain connects TRBV7-9 to TRBJ2-1; D unresolved. The CDR3 covers 14 residues. CDR1 and CDR2 from the germline V gene are SEHNR and FQNEAQ (reference sequence). Between the trimmed V and J ends, which lost 6 bases and 10 bases, there was a span of 19 bases. The CDR3 is CASRPAGLAYEQFF. The CDR3 nucleotides read TGTGCCAGCAGACCAGCCGGCTTAGCCTACGAGCAGTTCTTC.

The CDR3 DNA reads TGTGCCAGCAGTTTGAATCCGGGACAGACAATTTCCTACGAGCAGTACTTC. Its translation: CASSLNPGQTISYEQYF. The chain has TRBV7-2 and TRBJ2-7, with 7 bases aligning to TRBD1. There are 17 residues in the CDR3. In germline, CDR1 is SGHTA, CDR2 FQGNSA. V shed 6 bases, J shed 1 base, and the junction held 15 bases outside the gene matches.

This clonotype has a handful of counts. Its ends do not fully match the called genes, so a read error is possible. The chain combines TRBV12-3 or TRBV12-4 with TRBJ2-7; the D is unclear. This CDR3 has 12 amino acids. CDR3 in amino acids: CAGSLDGYEQYF. CDR3 DNA: TGTGCCGGCAGTTTAGATGGGTACGAGCAGTACTTC.

The rearrangement uses TRBV12-3 or TRBV12-4 and TRBJ2-7, with D perhaps TRBD1 (6 bases). The V end was cut by 2 bases, the J end by 6 bases, with 14 bases between. The CDR3 extends over 14 amino acids. For the CDR3, the DNA is TGTGCCAGCAGTTTATGGGGACAAAAATCCGAGCAGTACTTC. Translating it yields CASSLWGQKSEQYF.

This sequence joins TRBV20-1 and TRBJ2-7; 10 bases line up with TRBD1. This CDR3 has 13 residues. The V and J ends lost 2 bases and 6 bases, in that order; junction bases with no gene match: 4. CDR1 is DFQATT and CDR2 is SNEGSKA in the germline V gene (reference sequence). CDR3 in DNA: TGCAGTGCTAGATGGACAGGGGGAGGCGAGCAGTACTTC. Residues: CSARWTGGGEQYF.

The CDR3 bases are TGCAGTGCGGAGACAGGGTTCTATGGCTACACCTTC. This codes for CSAETGFYGYTF. The V call is TRBV20-1, the J call TRBJ1-2; 7 nucleotides match TRBD1. V lost 6 bases and J lost 4; bases outside the gene matches: 5. The CDR3 has 12 amino acids. Germline CDR1 reads DFQATT; CDR2 reads SNEGSKA (reference sequence).

The chain links TRBV5-1 to TRBJ1-2; 10 bases match TRBD1. There are 15 residues in the CDR3. The V gene end was trimmed by 2 bases and the J gene end by 6 bases; junction bases not matched to a gene: 7. Germline loops: CDR1 SGHRS, CDR2 YFSETQ. CDR3 loop: CASSFTGTGVDGYTF. The DNA of the CDR3 is TGCGCCAGCAGCTTTACCGGGACAGGGGTTGATGGCTACACCTTC.

The V gene is TRBV6-5, the J gene TRBJ1-5; D perhaps matches TRBD1 (5 bases). Germline values: CDR1 MNHEY, CDR2 SVGAGI. The CDR3 length is 13 residues. Trimming shortened V by 2 bases and J by 7 bases, and 9 bases separated the two germline ends. The CDR3 DNA reads TGTGCCAGCAGTTACATGCAGGGCCAGCCCCAGCATTTT. Protein sequence: CASSYMQGQPQHF.

The V gene is TRBV7-3, the J gene TRBJ2-7, with 9 positions matching TRBD1. Trimming cost V 5 bases and J 3 bases; bases outside gene matches: 11. The CDR3 loop spans 16 amino acids. Germline V gives CDR1 SGHTA, CDR2 FQGTGA. CDR3 sequence reads: CASSARPGQGSYEQYF. The CDR3 bases are TGTGCCAGCAGCGCCCGGCCGGGACAGGGAAGCTACGAGCAGTACTTC.

The genes are TRBV6-5 and TRBJ1-4, with 8 bases lining up with TRBD1. The CDR3 is 14 residues long. The germline V gene has CDR1 MNHEY and CDR2 SVGAGI. V lost 5 bases to trimming and J lost 8 bases; unmatched junction nucleotides: 7. DNA of the CDR3: TGTGCCAGCAGTGACGGGACAGGAAAAGAAAAACTGTTTTTT. This translates into CASSDGTGKEKLFF.

This rearrangement joins TRBV11-2 to TRBJ2-2; a weak D match, TRBD2 (6 bases). The length of the CDR3 is 16 residues. Trimming stripped 1 base from V and 1 base from J, with 10 bases between. Germline loops: CDR1 SGHAT, CDR2 FQNNGV. The CDR3 nucleotides read TGTGCCAGCAGCTTAGTTGCGGGGAGGAACACCGGGGAGCTGTTTTTT. It specifies CASSLVAGRNTGELFF.

The chain joins TRBV6-2 or TRBV6-3 to TRBJ2-4, with 10 bases matching TRBD1. The CDR3 consists of 14 residues. J gave up 7 bases and V 6 bases, and 6 bases lay outside the gene matches. Per the germline V gene, CDR1 is MNHEY and CDR2 is SVGEGT. This CDR3 reads CASRLTGQGNIQYF. CDR3 DNA: TGTGCCAGCAGACTTACGGGACAGGGGAACATTCAGTACTTC.

This clonotype was seen a few times. The chain uses TRBV6-6 and TRBJ2-7; TRBD2 is a possible D gene (6 bases). The germline V gene encodes CDR1 MNHNY and CDR2 SVGAGI (reference sequence). This CDR3 spans 15 amino acids. V was cut by 2 bases and J by 1 base, with 12 bases left in between. CDR3 DNA sequence: TGTGCCAGCAGTTACGTGCGCGGGGAGTCCTACGAGCAGTACTTC. It translates to CASSYVRGESYEQYF.

This clonotype was observed a few times. This chain uses TRBV29-1 with TRBJ1-2, with a tentative D call TRBD1 (5 bases). The CDR3 has 16 amino acids. Germline assignment: CDR1 SQVTM and CDR2 ANQGSEA. Trimming took off 1 base at V and 8 bases at J, with 23 bases between the two ends. The DNA of the CDR3 is TGCAGCGTTGAAGTGATCCGGCCAGGGACCCTGAAGGGCTACACCTTC. It specifies CSVEVIRPGTLKGYTF. Based on the CDR3 plus reference TRBV29-1 and TRBJ1-2, the full variable domain is SAVISQKPSRDICQRGTSLTIQCQVDSQVTMMFWYRQQPGQSLTLIATANQGSEATYESGFVIDKFPISRPNLTFSTLTVSNMSPEDSSIYLCSVEVIRPGTLKGYTFGSGTRLTVV.